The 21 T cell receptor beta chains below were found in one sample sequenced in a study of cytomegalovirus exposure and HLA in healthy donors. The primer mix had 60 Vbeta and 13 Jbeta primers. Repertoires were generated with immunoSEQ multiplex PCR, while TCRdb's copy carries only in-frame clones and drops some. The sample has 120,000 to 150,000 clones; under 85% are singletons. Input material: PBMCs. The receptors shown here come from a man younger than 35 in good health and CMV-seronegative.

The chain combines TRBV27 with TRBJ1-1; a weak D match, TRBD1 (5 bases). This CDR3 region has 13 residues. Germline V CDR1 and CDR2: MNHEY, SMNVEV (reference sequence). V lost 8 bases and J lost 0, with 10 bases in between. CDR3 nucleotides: TGTGCCAGCGTTGGGGCCCTGAACACTGAAGCTTTCTTT. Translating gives CASVGALNTEAFF.

The CDR3 region is CASVASGGANTIYF. CDR3 sequence (DNA): TGTGCTAGTGTGGCCTCTGGGGGGGCGAACACCATATATTTT. The chain carries TRBV12-5 and TRBJ1-3; maybe TRBD1 (6 bases). This CDR3 comprises 14 residues. V lost 7 bases and J 7 bases, leaving 17 bases between the germline ends. The germline V gene encodes CDR1 LGHNT and CDR2 FRNRAP.

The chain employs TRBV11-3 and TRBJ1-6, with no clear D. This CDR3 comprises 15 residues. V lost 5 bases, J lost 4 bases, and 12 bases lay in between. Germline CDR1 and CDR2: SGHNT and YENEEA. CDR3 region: CASSPGRRYNSPLHF. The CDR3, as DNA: TGTGCCAGCAGCCCCGGGAGACGGTATAATTCACCCCTCCACTTT.

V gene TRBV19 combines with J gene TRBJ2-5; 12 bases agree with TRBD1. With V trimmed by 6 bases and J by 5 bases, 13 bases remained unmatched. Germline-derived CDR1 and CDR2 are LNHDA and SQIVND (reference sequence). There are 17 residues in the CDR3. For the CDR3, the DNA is TGTGCCAGTAGCCTGAACCGGGACAGGGGGCGGAAGGAGACCCAGTACTTC. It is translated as CASSLNRDRGRKETQYF.

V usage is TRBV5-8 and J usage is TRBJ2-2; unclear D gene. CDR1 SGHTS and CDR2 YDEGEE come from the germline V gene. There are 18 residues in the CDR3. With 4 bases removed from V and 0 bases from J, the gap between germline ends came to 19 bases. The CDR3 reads CASSPRLGRRTNTGELFF. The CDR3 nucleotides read TGTGCCAGCAGCCCCCGTTTGGGCAGGCGAACGAACACCGGGGAGCTGTTTTTT.

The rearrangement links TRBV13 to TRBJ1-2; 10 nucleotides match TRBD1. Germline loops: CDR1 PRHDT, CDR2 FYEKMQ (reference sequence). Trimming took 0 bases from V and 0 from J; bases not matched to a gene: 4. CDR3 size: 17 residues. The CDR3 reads CASSLGDRGVSNYGYTF. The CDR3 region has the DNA TGTGCCAGCAGCTTAGGGGACAGGGGGGTCTCTAACTATGGCTACACCTTC.

The CDR3 protein is CASRGDRSVHEAFF. The CDR3 nucleotides are TGTGCCAGTAGGGGGGACAGGAGTGTCCATGAAGCTTTCTTT. The chain joins TRBV19 to TRBJ1-1; 8 bases map to TRBD1. The germline CDR1 and CDR2 sequences are LNHDA and SQIVND (reference sequence). Germline trimming cut 6 bases from V and 7 bases from J; bases unmatched to any gene: 10. The CDR3 runs to 14 residues. The full variable domain, its missing parts supplied by reference TRBV19 and TRBJ1-1, is DGGITQSPKYLFRKEGQNVTLSCEQNLNHDAMYWYRQDPGQGLRLIYYSQIVNDFQKGDIAEGYSVSREKKESFPLTVTSAQKNPTAFYLCASRGDRSVHEAFFGQGTRLTVV.

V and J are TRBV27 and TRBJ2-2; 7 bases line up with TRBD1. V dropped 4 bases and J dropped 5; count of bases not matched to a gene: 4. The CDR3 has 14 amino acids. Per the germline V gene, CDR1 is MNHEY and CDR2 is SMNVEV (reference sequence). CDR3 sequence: CASSSGTVTGELFF. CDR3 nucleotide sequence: TGTGCCAGCAGTTCCGGGACAGTTACCGGGGAGCTGTTTTTT.

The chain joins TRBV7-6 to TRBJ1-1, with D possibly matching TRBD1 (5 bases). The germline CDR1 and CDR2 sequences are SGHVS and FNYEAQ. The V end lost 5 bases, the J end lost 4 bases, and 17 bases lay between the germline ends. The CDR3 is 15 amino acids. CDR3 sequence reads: CASSPEQDPFTEAFF. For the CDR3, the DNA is TGTGCCAGCAGCCCAGAACAGGACCCCTTCACTGAAGCTTTCTTT.

DNA of the CDR3: TGTGCCAGCAGCTTGGGGACAGCGATTAATGAAAAACTGTTTTTT. Its protein is CASSLGTAINEKLFF. The chain combines TRBV7-2 with TRBJ1-4, with 7 bases identical to TRBD1. Looked up from germline, CDR1 is SGHTA and CDR2 is FQGNSA. V lost 3 bases and J lost 4; bases outside the gene matches: 5. This CDR3 is built from 15 residues.

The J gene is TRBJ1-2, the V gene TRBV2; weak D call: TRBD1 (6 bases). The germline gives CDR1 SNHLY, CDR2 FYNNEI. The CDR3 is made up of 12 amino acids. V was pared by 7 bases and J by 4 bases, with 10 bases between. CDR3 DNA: TGTGCCAGCAACGGACAGCTCTATGGCTACACCTTC. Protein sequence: CASNGQLYGYTF. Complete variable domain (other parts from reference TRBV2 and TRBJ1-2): EPEVTQTPSHQVTQMGQEVILRCVPISNHLYFYWYRQILGQKVEFLVSFYNNEISEKSEIFDDQFSVERPDGSNFTLKIRSTKLEDSAMYFCASNGQLYGYTFGSGTRLTVV.

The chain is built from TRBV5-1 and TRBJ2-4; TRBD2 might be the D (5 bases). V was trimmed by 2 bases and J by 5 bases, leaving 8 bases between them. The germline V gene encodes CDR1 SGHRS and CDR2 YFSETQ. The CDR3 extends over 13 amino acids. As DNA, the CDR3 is TGCGCCAGCAGCTTAGAGGGAGAAAACATTCAGTACTTC. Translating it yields CASSLEGENIQYF.

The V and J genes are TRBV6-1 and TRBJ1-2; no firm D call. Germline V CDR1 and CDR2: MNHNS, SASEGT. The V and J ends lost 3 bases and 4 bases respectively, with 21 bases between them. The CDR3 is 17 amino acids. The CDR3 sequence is CASSDQPSITLIYGYTF. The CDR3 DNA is TGTGCCAGCAGTGACCAACCCTCTATAACCTTAATCTATGGCTACACCTTC.

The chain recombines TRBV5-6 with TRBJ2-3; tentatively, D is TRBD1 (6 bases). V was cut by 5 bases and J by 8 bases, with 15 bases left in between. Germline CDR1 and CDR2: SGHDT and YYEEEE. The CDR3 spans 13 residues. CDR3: CASRPLGTLTQYF. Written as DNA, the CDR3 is TGTGCCAGCAGACCGCTCGGGACACTTACGCAGTATTTT.

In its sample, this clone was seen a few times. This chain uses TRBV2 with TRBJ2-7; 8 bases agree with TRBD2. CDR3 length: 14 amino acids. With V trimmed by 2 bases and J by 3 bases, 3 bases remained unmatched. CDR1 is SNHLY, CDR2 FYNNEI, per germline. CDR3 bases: TGTGCCAGCAGTGAACTAGCGGGTAGCTACGAGCAGTACTTC. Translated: CASSELAGSYEQYF.

The CDR3 coding sequence is TGCGCCAGCAGCTTGGATACCCAGGGAGGCTACACCTTC. It is translated as CASSLDTQGGYTF. The rearrangement uses TRBV5-1 and TRBJ1-2; a weak D match, TRBD1 (5 bases). The V end lost 0 bases, the J end lost 8 bases, and 11 bases lay between the germline ends. The germline gives CDR1 SGHRS, CDR2 YFSETQ. The CDR3 spans 13 residues. The whole variable domain, remainder taken from reference TRBV5-1 and TRBJ1-2, is KAGVTQTPRYLIKTRGQQVTLSCSPISGHRSVSWYQQTPGQGLQFLFEYFSETQRNKGNFPGRFSGRQFSNSRSEMNVSTLELGDSALYLCASSLDTQGGYTFGSGTRLTVV.

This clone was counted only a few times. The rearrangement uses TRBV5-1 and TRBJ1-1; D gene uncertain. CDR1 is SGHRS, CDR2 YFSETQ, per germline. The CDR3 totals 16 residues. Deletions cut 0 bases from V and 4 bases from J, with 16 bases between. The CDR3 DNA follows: TGCGCCAGCAGCTTGGCCGTTGGAGTCTTAGGCACTGAAGCTTTCTTT. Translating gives CASSLAVGVLGTEAFF.

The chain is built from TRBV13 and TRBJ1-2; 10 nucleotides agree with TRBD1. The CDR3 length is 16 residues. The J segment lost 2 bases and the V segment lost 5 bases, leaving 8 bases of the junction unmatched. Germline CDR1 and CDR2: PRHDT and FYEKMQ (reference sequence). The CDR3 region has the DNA TGTGCCAGCAGCACGGCCGGGACAGGGGCGAACTATGGCTACACCTTC. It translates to CASSTAGTGANYGYTF.

The CDR3 protein is CASSSRDRGPTEAFF. For the CDR3, the DNA is TGTGCCAGCAGTTCTCGGGACAGGGGGCCTACTGAAGCTTTCTTT. The rearrangement joins TRBV6-1 to TRBJ1-1; 12 positions agree with TRBD1. V lost 5 bases and J lost 5; bases outside the gene matches: 6. The CDR3 totals 15 residues. Germline CDR1 reads MNHNS; CDR2 reads SASEGT.

Here the CDR3 DNA reads TGTGCCAGCAGCTCCTCGACAGGGAACACCGGGGAGCTGTTTTTT. Residues: CASSSSTGNTGELFF. The genes are TRBV7-9 and TRBJ2-2; D may be TRBD1 (6 bases). This CDR3 region has 15 residues. V lost 4 bases to trimming and J lost 1 base, with 10 bases between them. CDR1 SEHNR and CDR2 FQNEAQ come from the germline V gene (reference sequence).

The CDR3 coding sequence is TGCGCCAGCAGCTTTACAGGGGGGGAGACCCAGTACTTC. Translated, it gives CASSFTGGETQYF. V and J are TRBV5-1 and TRBJ2-5, with 8 bases identical to TRBD1. Germline V gene data show CDR1 as SGHRS and CDR2 as YFSETQ. Germline trimming cut 2 bases from V and 5 bases from J; bases unmatched to any gene: 2. This CDR3 is 13 amino acids long. Full variable domain (outside the CDR3, taken from reference TRBV5-1 and TRBJ2-5): KAGVTQTPRYLIKTRGQQVTLSCSPISGHRSVSWYQQTPGQGLQFLFEYFSETQRNKGNFPGRFSGRQFSNSRSEMNVSTLELGDSALYLCASSFTGGETQYFGPGTRLLVL.